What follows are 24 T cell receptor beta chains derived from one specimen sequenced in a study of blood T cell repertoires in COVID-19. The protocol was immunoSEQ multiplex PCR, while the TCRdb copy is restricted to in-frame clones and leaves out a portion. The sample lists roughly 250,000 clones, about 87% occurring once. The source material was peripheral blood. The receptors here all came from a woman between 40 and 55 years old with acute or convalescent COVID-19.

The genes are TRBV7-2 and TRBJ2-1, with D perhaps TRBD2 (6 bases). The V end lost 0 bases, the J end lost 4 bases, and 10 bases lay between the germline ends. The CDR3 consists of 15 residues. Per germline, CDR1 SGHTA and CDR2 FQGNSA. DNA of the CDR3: TGTGCCAGCAGCTTAGCAGTCGGGACTTACAATGAGCAGTTCTTC. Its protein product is CASSLAVGTYNEQFF.

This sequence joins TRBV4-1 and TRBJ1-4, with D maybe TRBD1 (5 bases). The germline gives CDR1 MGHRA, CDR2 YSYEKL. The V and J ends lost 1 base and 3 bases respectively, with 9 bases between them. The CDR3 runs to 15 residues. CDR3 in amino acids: CASSQAQAPNEKLFF. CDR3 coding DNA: TGCGCCAGCAGCCAAGCACAGGCTCCTAATGAAAAACTGTTTTTT.

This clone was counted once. CDR3 sequence reads: CASSFLEGTGNTIYF. CDR3 nucleotides: TGTGCCAGCAGCTTCTTGGAGGGTACGGGAAACACCATATATTTT. The V and J genes are TRBV11-2 and TRBJ1-3; D remains unclear. CDR1 SGHAT and CDR2 FQNNGV come from the germline V gene. This CDR3 contains 15 residues. Trimming took 3 bases from V and 4 from J, leaving 13 bases between them. Full variable domain (outside the CDR3, taken from reference TRBV11-2 and TRBJ1-3): EAGVAQSPRYKIIEKRQSVAFWCNPISGHATLYWYQQILGQGPKLLIQFQNNGVVDDSQLPKDRFSAERLKGVDSTLKIQPAKLEDSAVYLCASSFLEGTGNTIYFGEGSWLTVV.

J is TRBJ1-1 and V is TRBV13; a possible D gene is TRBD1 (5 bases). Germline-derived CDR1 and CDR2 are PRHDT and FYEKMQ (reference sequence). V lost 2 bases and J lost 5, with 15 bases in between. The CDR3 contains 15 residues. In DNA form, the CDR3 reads TGTGCCAGCAGCTTATTCGGGCAGGGTGAGACTGAAGCTTTCTTT. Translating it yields CASSLFGQGETEAFF.

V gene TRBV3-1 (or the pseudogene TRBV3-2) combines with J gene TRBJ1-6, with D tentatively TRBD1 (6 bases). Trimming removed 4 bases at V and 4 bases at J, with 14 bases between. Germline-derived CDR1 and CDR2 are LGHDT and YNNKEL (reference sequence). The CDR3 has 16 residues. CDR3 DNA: TGTGCCAGCAGCCCCCCGGACAGCCTATATAATTCACCCCTCCACTTT. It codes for CASSPPDSLYNSPLHF.

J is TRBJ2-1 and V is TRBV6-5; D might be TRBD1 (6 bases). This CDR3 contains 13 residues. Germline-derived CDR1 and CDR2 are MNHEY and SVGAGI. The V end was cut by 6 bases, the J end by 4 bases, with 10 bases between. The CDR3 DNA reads TGTGCCAGCAGCTATACAGGGTACAATGAGCAGTTCTTC. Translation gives CASSYTGYNEQFF.

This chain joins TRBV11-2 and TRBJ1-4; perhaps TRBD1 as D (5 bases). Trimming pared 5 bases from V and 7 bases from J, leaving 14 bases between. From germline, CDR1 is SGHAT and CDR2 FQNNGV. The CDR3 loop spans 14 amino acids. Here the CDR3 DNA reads TGTGCCAGCAGCCGAACGACCCAGGGTGAAAAACTGTTTTTT. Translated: CASSRTTQGEKLFF. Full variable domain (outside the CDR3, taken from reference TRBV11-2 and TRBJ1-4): EAGVAQSPRYKIIEKRQSVAFWCNPISGHATLYWYQQILGQGPKLLIQFQNNGVVDDSQLPKDRFSAERLKGVDSTLKIQPAKLEDSAVYLCASSRTTQGEKLFFGSGTQLSVL.

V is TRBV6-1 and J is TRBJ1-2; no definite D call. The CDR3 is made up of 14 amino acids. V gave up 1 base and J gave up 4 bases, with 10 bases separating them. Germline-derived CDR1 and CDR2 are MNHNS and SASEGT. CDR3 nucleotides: TGTGCCAGCAGTGAAGGGGGAGGGATCTATGGCTACACCTTC. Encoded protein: CASSEGGGIYGYTF.

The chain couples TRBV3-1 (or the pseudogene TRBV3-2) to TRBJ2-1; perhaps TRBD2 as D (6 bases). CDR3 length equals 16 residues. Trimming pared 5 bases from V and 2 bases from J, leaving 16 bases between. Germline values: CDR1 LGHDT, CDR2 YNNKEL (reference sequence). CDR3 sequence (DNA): TGTGCCAGCAGCGGAGGGATCTGGGGGGCCTACAATGAGCAGTTCTTC. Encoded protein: CASSGGIWGAYNEQFF.

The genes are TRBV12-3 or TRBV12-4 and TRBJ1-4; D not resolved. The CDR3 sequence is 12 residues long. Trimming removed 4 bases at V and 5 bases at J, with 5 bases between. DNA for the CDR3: TGTGCCAGCAGTTCCCTGAATGAAAAACTGTTTTTT. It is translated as CASSSLNEKLFF.

CDR3 amino acids: CASSGILHREGEQFF. The CDR3 DNA is TGTGCCAGCAGCGGTATACTGCACAGGGAGGGTGAGCAGTTCTTC. The J gene is TRBJ2-1, the V gene TRBV9; possibly TRBD2 for D (7 bases). CDR1 is SGDLS and CDR2 is YYNGEE in the germline V gene. The CDR3 is 15 residues long. V lost 3 bases, J lost 9 bases, and 19 bases lay in between.

This CDR3 is CASSFAAAYQETQYF. The DNA for the CDR3 is TGTGCCAGCAGCTTTGCGGCGGCCTACCAAGAGACCCAGTACTTC. The chain has TRBV5-6 and TRBJ2-5; D gene ambiguous. The CDR3 length is 15 residues. Germline CDR1 SGHDT, CDR2 YYEEEE. The V and J ends lost 2 bases and 0 bases respectively, with 11 bases between them. The whole variable domain, filled in from reference TRBV5-6 and TRBJ2-5, reads DAGVTQSPTHLIKTRGQQVTLRCSPKSGHDTVSWYQQALGQGPQFIFQYYEEEERQRGNFPDRFSGHQFPNYSSELNVNALLLGDSALYLCASSFAAAYQETQYFGPGTRLLVL.

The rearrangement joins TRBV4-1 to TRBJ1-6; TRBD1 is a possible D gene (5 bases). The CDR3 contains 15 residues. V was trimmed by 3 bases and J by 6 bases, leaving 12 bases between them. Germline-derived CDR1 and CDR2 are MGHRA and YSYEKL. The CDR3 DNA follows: TGCGCCAGCAGCCAGTCTACAGGTCTTAATTCACCCCTCCACTTT. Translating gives CASSQSTGLNSPLHF.

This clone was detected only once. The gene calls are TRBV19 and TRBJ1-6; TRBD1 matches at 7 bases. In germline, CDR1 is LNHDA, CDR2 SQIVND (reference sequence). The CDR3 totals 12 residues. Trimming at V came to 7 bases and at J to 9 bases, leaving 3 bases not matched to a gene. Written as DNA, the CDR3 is TGTGCCAGTAAATCAGGGGGTTCACCCCTCCACTTT. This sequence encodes CASKSGGSPLHF.

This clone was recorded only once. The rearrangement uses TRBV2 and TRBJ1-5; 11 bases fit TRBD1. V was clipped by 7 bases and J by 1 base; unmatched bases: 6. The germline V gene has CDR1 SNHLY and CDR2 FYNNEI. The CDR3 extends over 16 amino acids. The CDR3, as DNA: TGTGCCAGCACCAAGGACAGGGGGCTGAGCAATCAGCCCCAGCATTTT. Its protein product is CASTKDRGLSNQPQHF.

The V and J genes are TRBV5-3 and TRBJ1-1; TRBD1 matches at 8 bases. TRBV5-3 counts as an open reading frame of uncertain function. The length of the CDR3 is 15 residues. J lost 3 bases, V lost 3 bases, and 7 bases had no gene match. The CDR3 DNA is TGTGCCAGAAGCTCCCCCAGGGGGCTGGACACTGAAGCTTTCTTT. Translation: CARSSPRGLDTEAFF.

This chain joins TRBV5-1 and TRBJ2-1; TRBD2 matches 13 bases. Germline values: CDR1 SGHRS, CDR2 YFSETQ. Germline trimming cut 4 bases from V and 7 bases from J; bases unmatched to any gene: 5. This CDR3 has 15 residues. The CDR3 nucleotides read TGCGCCAGCAGCATGGGGACTAGCGGGGTTAATGAGCAGTTCTTC. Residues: CASSMGTSGVNEQFF.

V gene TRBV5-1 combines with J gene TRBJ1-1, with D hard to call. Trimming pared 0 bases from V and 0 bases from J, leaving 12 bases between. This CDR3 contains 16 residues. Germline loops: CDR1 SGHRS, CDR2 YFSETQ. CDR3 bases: TGCGCCAGCAGCTTGGGGATTGAGGTTGTGAACACTGAAGCTTTCTTT. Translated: CASSLGIEVVNTEAFF.

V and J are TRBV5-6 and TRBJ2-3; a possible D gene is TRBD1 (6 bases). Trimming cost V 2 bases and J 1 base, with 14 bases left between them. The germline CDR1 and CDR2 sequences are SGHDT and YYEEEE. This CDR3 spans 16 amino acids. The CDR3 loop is CASSLYGGTRTDTQYF. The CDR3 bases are TGTGCCAGCAGCTTATATGGGGGCACACGCACAGATACGCAGTATTTT.

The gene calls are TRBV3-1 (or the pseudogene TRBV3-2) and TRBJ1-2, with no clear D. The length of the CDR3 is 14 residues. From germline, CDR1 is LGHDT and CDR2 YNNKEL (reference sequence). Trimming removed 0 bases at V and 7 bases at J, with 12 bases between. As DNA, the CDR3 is TGTGCCAGCAGCCAAGATCTTCGTCAGGCTGGCTACACCTTC. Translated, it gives CASSQDLRQAGYTF.

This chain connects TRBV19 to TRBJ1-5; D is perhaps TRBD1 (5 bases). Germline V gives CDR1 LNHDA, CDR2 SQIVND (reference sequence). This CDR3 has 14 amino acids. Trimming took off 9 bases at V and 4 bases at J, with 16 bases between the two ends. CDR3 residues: CASRAGGGNQPQHF. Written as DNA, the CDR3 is TGTGCCAGCCGAGCGGGGGGAGGGAATCAGCCCCAGCATTTT.

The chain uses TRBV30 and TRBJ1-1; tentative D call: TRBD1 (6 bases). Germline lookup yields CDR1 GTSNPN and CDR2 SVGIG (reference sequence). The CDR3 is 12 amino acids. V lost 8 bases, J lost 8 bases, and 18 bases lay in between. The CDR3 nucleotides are TGTGCCGGAGAACAGGGAAATCCCGAAGCTTTCTTT. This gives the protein CAGEQGNPEAFF. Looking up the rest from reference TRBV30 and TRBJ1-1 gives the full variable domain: SQTIHQWPATLVQPVGSPLSLECTVEGTSNPNLYWYRQAAGRGLQLLFYSVGIGQISSEVPQNLSASRPQDRQFILSSKKLLLSDSGFYLCAGEQGNPEAFFGQGTRLTVV.

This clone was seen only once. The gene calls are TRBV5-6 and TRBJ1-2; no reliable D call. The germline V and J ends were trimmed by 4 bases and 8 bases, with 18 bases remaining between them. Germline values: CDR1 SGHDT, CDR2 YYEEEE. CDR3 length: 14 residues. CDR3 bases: TGTGCCAGCAGCCCCGGGGAGGGTACGTTCGGCTACACCTTC. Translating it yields CASSPGEGTFGYTF.

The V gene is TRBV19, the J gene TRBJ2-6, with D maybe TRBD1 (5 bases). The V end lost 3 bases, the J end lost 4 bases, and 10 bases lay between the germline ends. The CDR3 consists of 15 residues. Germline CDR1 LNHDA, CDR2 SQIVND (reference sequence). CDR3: CASSIQGTGANVLTF. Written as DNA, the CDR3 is TGTGCCAGTAGTATTCAGGGTACAGGGGCCAACGTCCTGACTTTC.